At least ten counts were recorded for the clone carrying this T cell receptor beta chain. Unique molecular identifiers were incorporated into the prepared TCRbeta library. Each CDR3 protein is one row after TCRdb ran MiXCR on the PCR reads. In the table there are about 240,000 distinct CDR3 sequences, around 12% of which are singletons. Trimming took 5 bases from V and 3 from J, leaving 14 bases between them. The CDR3 loop spans 15 amino acids. Per the germline V gene, CDR1 is MNHNS and CDR2 is SASEGT. The data were obtained in a study of T-cell reconstitution after alpha-beta-depleted transplantation in children.

The sample in question was PBMCs from the stem cell graft donor, obtained from the stem cell graft. The chain links TRBV6-1 to TRBJ1-5; unclear D gene. The clonotype originates from a human donor who donated a stem cell graft to a child with acute lymphoblastic leukemia. As DNA, the CDR3 is TGTGCCAGCAGTCCGGAGCCTTCCCCCAATCAGCCCCAGCATTTT. This sequence encodes CASSPEPSPNQPQHF.